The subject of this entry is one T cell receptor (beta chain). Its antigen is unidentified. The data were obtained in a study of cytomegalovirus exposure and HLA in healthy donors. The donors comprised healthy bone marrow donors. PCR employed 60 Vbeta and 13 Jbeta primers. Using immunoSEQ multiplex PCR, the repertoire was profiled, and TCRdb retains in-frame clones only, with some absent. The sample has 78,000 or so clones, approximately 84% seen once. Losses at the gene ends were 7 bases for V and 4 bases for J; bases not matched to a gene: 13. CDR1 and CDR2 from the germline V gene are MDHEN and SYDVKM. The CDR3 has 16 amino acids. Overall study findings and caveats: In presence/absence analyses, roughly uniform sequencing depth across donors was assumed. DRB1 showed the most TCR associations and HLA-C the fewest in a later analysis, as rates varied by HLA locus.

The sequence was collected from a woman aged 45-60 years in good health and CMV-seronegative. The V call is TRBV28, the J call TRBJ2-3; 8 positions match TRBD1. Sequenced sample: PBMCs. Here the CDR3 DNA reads TGTGCCAGCACCCCAACAGGGGGTATTGTCCCAGATACGCAGTATTTT. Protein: CASTPTGGIVPDTQYF.